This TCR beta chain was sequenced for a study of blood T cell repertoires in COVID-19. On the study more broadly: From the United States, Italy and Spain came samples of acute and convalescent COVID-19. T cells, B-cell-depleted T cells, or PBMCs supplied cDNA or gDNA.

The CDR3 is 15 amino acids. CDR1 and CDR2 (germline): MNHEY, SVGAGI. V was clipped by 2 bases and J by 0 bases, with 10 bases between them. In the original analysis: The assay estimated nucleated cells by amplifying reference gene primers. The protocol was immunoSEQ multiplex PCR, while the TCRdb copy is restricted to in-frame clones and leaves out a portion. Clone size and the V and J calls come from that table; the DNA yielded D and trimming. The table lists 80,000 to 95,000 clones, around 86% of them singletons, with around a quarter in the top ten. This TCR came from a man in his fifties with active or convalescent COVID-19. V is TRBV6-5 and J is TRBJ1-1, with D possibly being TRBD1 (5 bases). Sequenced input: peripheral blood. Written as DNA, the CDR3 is TGTGCCAGCAGTTACGAGACAGAACTGAACACTGAAGCTTTCTTT. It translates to CASSYETELNTEAFF.